The 5 T cell receptor beta chains presented below share a single source sample, sequenced in a study of control samples from healthy donors and cancer patients. Data came from immunoSEQ multiplex PCR; TCRdb stores just in-frame clones and leaves some out. The sample holds more than 140,000 clones, around 94% seen once. Material: blood. The source of these receptors is a man aged 35-49 years in good health.

V gene TRBV6-5 combines with J gene TRBJ1-5; perhaps TRBD1 as D (6 bases). Germline-derived CDR1 and CDR2 are MNHEY and SVGAGI. V was trimmed by 6 bases and J by 4 bases, leaving 10 bases between them. The CDR3 sequence is 13 residues long. CDR3 loop: CASSQGINQPQHF. DNA for the CDR3: TGTGCCAGCAGCCAGGGGATTAATCAGCCCCAGCATTTT.

This rearrangement joins TRBV6-1 to TRBJ1-3; maybe TRBD1 (5 bases). V was clipped by 2 bases and J by 0 bases, with 11 bases between them. CDR3 length equals 16 residues. The germline CDR1 and CDR2 sequences are MNHNS and SASEGT. This chain's CDR3 is CASSESEGLSGNTIYF. CDR3 in DNA: TGTGCCAGCAGTGAAAGTGAGGGGCTCTCTGGAAACACCATATATTTT.

The rearrangement uses TRBV6-5 and TRBJ1-4; D unresolved. CDR3 length equals 13 residues. Germline V gene data show CDR1 as MNHEY and CDR2 as SVGAGI. V lost 0 bases, J lost 7 bases, and 6 bases lay in between. Here the CDR3 reads CASSYSAGEKLFF. In DNA form, the CDR3 reads TGTGCCAGCAGTTACTCGGCGGGTGAAAAACTGTTTTTT.

The genes are TRBV7-9 and TRBJ2-5; 10 bases agree with TRBD2. With 2 bases clipped from V and 5 bases from J, the junction kept 11 bases outside the gene matches. The germline gives CDR1 SEHNR, CDR2 FQNEAQ (reference sequence). The CDR3 length is 17 residues. CDR3 nucleotides: TGTGCCAGCAGCTTAAGTGCGGCTAGCGGGAGAGAGGAGACCCAGTACTTC. This codes for CASSLSAASGREETQYF. Drawing the rest from reference TRBV7-9 and TRBJ2-5, the complete variable domain is DTGVSQNPRHKITKRGQNVTFRCDPISEHNRLYWYRQTLGQGPEFLTYFQNEAQLEKSRLLSDRFSAERPKGSFSTLEIQRTEQGDSAMYLCASSLSAASGREETQYFGPGTRLLVL.

The chain employs TRBV15 and TRBJ2-7; D may be TRBD2 (5 bases). V was cut by 3 bases and J by 6 bases, with 12 bases left in between. CDR1 is LNHNV, CDR2 YYDKDF, per germline (reference sequence). There are 13 residues in the CDR3. Here the CDR3 DNA reads TGTGCCACCAGCAGTGGGCGGGCTACCGAGCAGTACTTC. Its translation is CATSSGRATEQYF.